This T cell receptor (beta chain) is from a study of Graves' ophthalmopathy and Graves' hyperthyroidism. RNA transcripts served as template for amplifying TCR beta CDR3 sequences. HTBI-primed RT-PCR formed the first round, and a multiplex PCR formed the second. TCRdb re-derived calls from the multiplex PCR reads in MiXCR, one entry per CDR3 protein. The repertoire has roughly 610,000 distinct CDR3 sequences, 22% of them found once; the top ten carry around 6.5%. In this sample, this clonotype turned up once. Since no conserved phenylalanine or tryptophan closes the CDR3, a read error is the likely cause. Hyperthyroidism cases were recent diagnoses of under 2 months' duration in people aged 18 to 65. Fresh peripheral blood (about 10 ml) yielded the PBMCs. In germline, CDR1 is DFQATT, CDR2 SNEGSKA (reference sequence). Trimming shortened V by 5 bases and J by 3 bases, and 19 bases separated the two germline ends. CDR3 size: 15 residues.

The chain employs TRBV20-1 and TRBJ2-5; the D is unclear. Material for sequencing was peripheral blood. This clonotype originated in a young woman with stable Graves' hyperthyroidism. Some clones in this sample may be carry-over from other donors' samples. The CDR3 reads CSADPSSAAKETQYY. CDR3 DNA: TGCAGTGCTGACCCGTCCTCTGCGGCCAAAGAGACCCAGTACTAC.